Listed below are T cell receptor beta chains from one sample, sequenced in a study of blood T cell repertoires in COVID-19. Assay used: immunoSEQ multiplex PCR; TCRdb lists only in-frame clones, some missing. The sample contains around 160,000 clones, 80% to 90% of which appear only once. Sequencing input: peripheral blood. The receptors derive from a man in his sixties with acute or convalescent COVID-19. Both conserved end residues are part of each CDR3. A D gene is named only where the DNA matches it firmly. Where a row states a size, it is once, few, many or the class of an expanded clone; other rows omit it.

clone_size	v_call	j_call	d_call	cdr3_aa	cdr3_nt
-	TRBV5-1	TRBJ2-3	TRBD2	CASSLVIRTSGADTQYF	TGCGCCAGCAGCTTGGTAATCAGGACTAGTGGCGCAGATACGCAGTATTTT
-	TRBV5-1	TRBJ1-2	-	CASSDGGNYGYTF	TGCGCCAGCAGCGACGGGGGGAACTATGGCTACACCTTC
-	TRBV9	TRBJ1-4	TRBD1	CASSQETGLNEKLFF	TGTGCCAGCAGCCAAGAGACAGGGCTTAATGAAAAACTGTTTTTT
-	TRBV5-6	TRBJ1-2	TRBD1	CASRSGTDYGYTF	TGTGCCAGCCGCTCCGGGACAGATTATGGCTACACCTTC
-	TRBV15	TRBJ2-5	TRBD2	CATSTGDSGRAETQYF	TGTGCCACCAGCACCGGAGATAGCGGGAGAGCGGAGACCCAGTACTTC
-	TRBV7-9	TRBJ2-5	TRBD2	CASSLTSGRQYQETQYF	TGTGCCAGCAGCCTAACTAGCGGGAGGCAGTACCAAGAGACCCAGTACTTC
-	TRBV18	TRBJ2-1	TRBD2	CASLPQGGSYNEQFF	TGTGCCAGCCTCCCCCAAGGCGGGAGCTACAATGAGCAGTTCTTC
-	TRBV27	TRBJ1-1	-	CASSLSGGRPGDTEAFF	TGTGCCAGCAGTTTATCGGGAGGCAGGCCTGGGGACACTGAAGCTTTCTTT
few	TRBV20-1	TRBJ2-7	-	CSASSQGRTIHEQYF	TGCAGTGCTAGTTCTCAGGGAAGGACTATACACGAGCAGTACTTC
-	TRBV3-1/TRBV3-2	TRBJ2-7	-	CASSQRLYEQYF	TGTGCCAGCAGCCAAAGACTCTACGAGCAGTACTTC
-	TRBV30	TRBJ2-7	-	CAWSVLSLGGEGYEQYF	TGTGCCTGGAGTGTTTTATCGTTAGGAGGGGAAGGATACGAGCAGTACTTC
-	TRBV12-3/TRBV12-4	TRBJ1-2	-	CASSPDSNYGYTF	TGTGCCAGCAGCCCCGACAGTAACTATGGCTACACCTTC
-	TRBV6-6	TRBJ2-1	TRBD2	CASHLAGGTNEQFF	TGTGCCAGCCACCTAGCGGGAGGCACGAATGAGCAGTTCTTC
few	TRBV5-4	TRBJ2-1	TRBD1	CASSSRDRGAGGEQFF	TGTGCCAGCAGCTCCCGGGACAGGGGCGCCGGGGGGGAGCAGTTCTTC
-	TRBV30	TRBJ2-7	TRBD1	CAWSADRAYEQYF	TGTGCCTGGAGTGCGGACAGGGCCTACGAGCAGTACTTC
-	TRBV19	TRBJ2-7	TRBD2	CASSIGSGIYEQYF	TGTGCCAGTAGTATAGGAAGCGGGATCTACGAGCAGTACTTC
-	TRBV15	TRBJ2-3	TRBD2	CATSIRLAASTDTQYF	TGTGCCACCAGCATCCGACTAGCGGCTAGCACAGATACGCAGTATTTT
-	TRBV4-2	TRBJ2-3	-	CASSQEEGGTDTQYF	TGTGCCAGCAGCCAAGAAGAGGGCGGAACAGATACGCAGTATTTT
once	TRBV12-3/TRBV12-4	TRBJ2-5	-	CASSFSNQETQYF	TGTGCCAGCAGTTTTTCTAATCAAGAGACCCAGTACTTC
-	TRBV5-6	TRBJ1-4	TRBD1	CASSPRGQGARGKLFF	TGTGCCAGCAGCCCTCGCGGACAGGGGGCTCGGGGAAAACTGTTTTTT
-	TRBV5-1	TRBJ2-2	-	CASSLSGGSTGELFF	TGCGCCAGCAGCTTGTCTGGGGGGAGCACCGGGGAGCTGTTTTTT
-	TRBV27	TRBJ1-3	TRBD1	CASIGTAPSGNTIYF	TGTGCCAGCATCGGGACAGCCCCCTCTGGAAACACCATATATTTT
-	TRBV6-5	TRBJ2-1	-	CASSYMPRDNEQFF	TGTGCCAGCAGTTACATGCCCCGAGACAATGAGCAGTTCTTC
-	TRBV28	TRBJ2-5	-	CASSLRETQYF	TGTGCCAGCAGTTTACGAGAGACCCAGTACTTC
-	TRBV18	TRBJ2-5	-	CASSPRRSGDQYF	TGTGCCAGCTCACCGCGACGGTCAGGGGACCAGTACTTC
-	TRBV29-1	TRBJ2-1	TRBD2	CSGSRKAGGGGEQFF	TGCAGCGGCAGCCGGAAGGCGGGAGGTGGGGGTGAGCAGTTCTTC
once	TRBV2	TRBJ2-1	TRBD2	CASSEARTSGSKIF	TGTGCCAGCAGTGAAGCTAGGACTAGCGGGAGTAAGATCTTC
-	TRBV27	TRBJ2-3	-	CASSWGGTTDTQYF	TGTGCCAGCTCATGGGGCGGGACTACAGATACGCAGTATTTT
-	TRBV24-1	TRBJ2-3	-	CATSDPMTGRTDTQYF	TGTGCCACCAGTGATCCGATGACAGGGAGGACAGATACGCAGTATTTT
-	TRBV27	TRBJ1-2	TRBD1	CASRDPGTGNGYTF	TGTGCCAGCAGAGATCCTGGGACAGGGAATGGCTACACCTTC
-	TRBV21-1	TRBJ2-7	-	CASTLIERERYF	TGTGCCAGCACCCTAATTGAGCGGGAGAGGTACTTC
-	TRBV19	TRBJ1-2	-	CASSITFVSTYGYTF	TGTGCCAGTAGTATCACGTTCGTCAGTACCTATGGCTACACCTTC
-	TRBV5-1	TRBJ1-1	TRBD1	CASSLDGRGDTEAFF	TGCGCCAGCAGCTTGGATGGCAGGGGGGACACTGAAGCTTTCTTT
once	TRBV7-3	TRBJ2-1	TRBD2	CASSWIKGRDGEQFF	TGTGCCAGCAGCTGGATTAAAGGGAGGGATGGTGAGCAGTTCTTC
-	TRBV10-3	TRBJ2-3	TRBD2	CAISGTSGISTDTQYF	TGTGCCATCAGTGGGACTAGCGGGATTAGCACAGATACGCAGTATTTT
-	TRBV29-1	TRBJ2-3	TRBD1	CSVVGDSLSSTDTQYF	TGCAGCGTTGTGGGGGACAGCCTTTCTAGCACAGATACGCAGTATTTT
once	TRBV25-1	TRBJ1-2	TRBD1	CASSAKTGLGYTF	TGTGCCAGCAGTGCGAAGACAGGGCTCGGCTACACCTTC
once	TRBV9	TRBJ1-4	-	CASSVGYRDNEKLFF	TGTGCCAGCAGCGTAGGGTACAGAGATAATGAAAAACTGTTTTTT
many	TRBV5-4	TRBJ1-6	TRBD1	CASSSGTGGDSPLHF	TGTGCCAGCAGCTCCGGGACAGGGGGTGATTCACCCCTCCACTTT
-	TRBV5-8	TRBJ1-5	-	CASSPGLYNQPQHF	TGTGCCAGCAGCCCGGGACTCTACAATCAGCCCCAGCATTTT
-	TRBV2	TRBJ2-1	TRBD1	CASSPRQGPYNEQFF	TGTGCCAGCAGCCCAAGACAGGGGCCGTACAATGAGCAGTTCTTC
-	TRBV27	TRBJ1-2	-	CASSLPPNRGGYGYTF	TGTGCCAGCAGTTTACCTCCAAATCGAGGGGGCTATGGCTACACCTTC
-	TRBV12-5	TRBJ2-1	TRBD1	CASGLGLTGRDEQFF	TGTGCTAGTGGTTTGGGACTGACAGGGAGAGATGAGCAGTTCTTC
-	TRBV5-1	TRBJ2-3	-	CASSPGVVAGTDTQYF	TGCGCCAGCAGCCCTGGAGTGGTAGCGGGCACAGATACGCAGTATTTT
-	TRBV11-2	TRBJ2-1	TRBD2	CASRQTAQRESPNNEQFF	TGTGCCAGCAGACAGACGGCCCAGCGGGAGAGCCCAAACAATGAGCAGTTCTTC
-	TRBV28	TRBJ2-5	-	CASSWFRGAETQYF	TGTGCCAGCAGTTGGTTCAGGGGTGCTGAGACCCAGTACTTC
few	TRBV21-1	TRBJ1-2	-	CASSNWRGPYFGGYTF	TGTGCCAGCAGCAATTGGCGTGGGCCCTATTTCGGTGGCTACACCTTC
-	TRBV10-3	TRBJ2-7	-	CAISEPSSYEQYF	TGTGCCATCAGTGAGCCTAGCTCCTACGAGCAGTACTTC
-	TRBV14	TRBJ2-7	TRBD2	CASSQAPGGGIEQYF	TGTGCCAGCAGCCAAGCCCCCGGCGGGGGAATCGAGCAGTACTTC
-	TRBV28	TRBJ2-5	-	CASSLRDLETQYF	TGTGCCAGCAGTCTTCGGGATTTGGAGACCCAGTACTTC
-	TRBV6-2/TRBV6-3	TRBJ2-7	TRBD2	CASSPHEGVSGVHEQYF	TGTGCCAGCAGCCCTCATGAGGGGGTTAGCGGGGTCCACGAGCAGTACTTC
few	TRBV11-1	TRBJ2-1	TRBD2	CASSFGLAGYNEQFF	TGTGCCAGCAGCTTCGGACTAGCGGGCTACAATGAGCAGTTCTTC
-	TRBV5-1	TRBJ1-5	-	CASSLNGGNQPQHF	TGCGCCAGCAGTCTTAACGGGGGTAATCAGCCCCAGCATTTT
-	TRBV10-1	TRBJ1-2	-	CASSEEGSYGYTF	TGCGCCAGCAGTGAAGAGGGTAGCTATGGCTACACCTTC
-	TRBV28	TRBJ1-2	-	CASSSNRVGYTF	TGTGCCAGCAGTTCAAACAGGGTTGGCTACACCTTC
-	TRBV4-2	TRBJ2-1	TRBD2	CASSQVRGGDNEQFF	TGTGCCAGCAGCCAAGTCCGCGGGGGTGACAATGAGCAGTTCTTC
-	TRBV5-1	TRBJ2-7	TRBD1	CASSPGGGEQYF	TGCGCCAGCAGCCCAGGGGGTGGAGAGCAGTACTTC
-	TRBV7-2	TRBJ1-2	-	CASSLGGWVAAYGYTF	TGTGCCAGCAGCTTAGGCGGCTGGGTGGCTGCCTATGGCTACACCTTC
-	TRBV7-2	TRBJ2-1	-	CASSPSSYNEQFF	TGTGCCAGCAGCCCCAGCTCCTACAATGAGCAGTTCTTC